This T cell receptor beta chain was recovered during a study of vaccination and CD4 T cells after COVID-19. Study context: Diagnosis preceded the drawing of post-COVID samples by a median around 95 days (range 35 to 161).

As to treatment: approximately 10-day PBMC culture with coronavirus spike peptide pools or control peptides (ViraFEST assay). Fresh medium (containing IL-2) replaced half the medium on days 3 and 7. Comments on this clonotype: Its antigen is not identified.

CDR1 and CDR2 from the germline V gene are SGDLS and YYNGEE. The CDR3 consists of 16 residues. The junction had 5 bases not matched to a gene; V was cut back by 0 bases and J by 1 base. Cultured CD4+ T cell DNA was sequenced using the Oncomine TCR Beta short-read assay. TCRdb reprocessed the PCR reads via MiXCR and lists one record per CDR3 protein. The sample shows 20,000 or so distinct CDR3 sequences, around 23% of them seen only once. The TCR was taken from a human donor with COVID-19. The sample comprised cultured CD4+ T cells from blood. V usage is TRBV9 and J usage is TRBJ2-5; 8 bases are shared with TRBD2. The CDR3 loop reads CASSVGVAGSQETQYF. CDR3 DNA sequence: TGTGCCAGCAGCGTAGGGGTAGCGGGGTCCCAAGAGACCCAGTACTTC.